This TCR beta chain is drawn from a study of shared clonotypes between healthy human individuals. Points from the study as a whole: Naive CD4 clonotypes overlapped across a few donors at about 5.2%.

Genomic DNA of each subset was evenly split across several immunoSEQ plates. The table came from immunoSEQ multiplex PCR; TCRdb's copy has only in-frame clones and leaves some out. This table holds 1,400,000 or so clones, 98% found once. Germline CDR1 and CDR2: MNHEY and SMNVEV (reference sequence). V lost 3 bases and J lost 7; bases outside the gene matches: 7. This CDR3 spans 15 amino acids. In the case of this clone: Its antigen remains unknown.

Sequenced material: naive CD4+ T cells sorted from blood. Subset here: CD45RA+ positively selected. This chain links TRBV27 with TRBJ2-1; TRBD2 aligns across 9 bases. The receptor was isolated from a man aged 30-40 years in good health. The CDR3 sequence: CASSLGREGWNEQFF. In nucleotides, the CDR3 is TGTGCCAGCAGTTTGGGGCGGGAGGGCTGGAATGAGCAGTTCTTC.